Sequencing of this TCR beta chain was carried out in a study of T cells in Graves' hyperthyroidism and ophthalmopathy. The ends were cut back, 6 bases at V and 4 bases at J, with 12 bases in the middle. Germline V gives CDR1 DFQATT, CDR2 SNEGSKA (reference sequence). The CDR3 length is 12 residues. Study-wide results and caveats: Peripheral blood also featured most of the thyroid clonotypes expanded above 0.001.

In its sample, this clonotype was seen many times. Its matching antigen is unknown. Template material for amplifying TCR beta CDR3 regions consisted of RNA transcripts. The HTBI set primed first-round TCR CDR3 RT-PCR. TCRdb re-called the multiplex PCR reads through MiXCR, storing one row per CDR3 protein. The sample holds under 350,000 distinct CDR3 sequences; about 25% are singletons and the top ten take about a quarter. Exclusion of patients followed from uncontrolled infection, other autoimmune disease, pregnancy or lactation. Diagnostic assessment was based on clinical symptoms, serum thyroxine and TRAb, thyroid ultrasound and orbital computed tomography. The PBMCs had their origin in more than 9.5 ml of fresh peripheral blood.

The specimen sequenced was blood. V is TRBV20-1 and J is TRBJ2-5; D may be TRBD1 (6 bases). The clonotype originates from a man aged 40-49 years with Graves' hyperthyroidism that later progressed to Graves' ophthalmopathy. The CDR3 spells CSAPTGIETQYF. CDR3 bases: TGCAGTGCCCCCACAGGGATAGAGACCCAGTACTTC.